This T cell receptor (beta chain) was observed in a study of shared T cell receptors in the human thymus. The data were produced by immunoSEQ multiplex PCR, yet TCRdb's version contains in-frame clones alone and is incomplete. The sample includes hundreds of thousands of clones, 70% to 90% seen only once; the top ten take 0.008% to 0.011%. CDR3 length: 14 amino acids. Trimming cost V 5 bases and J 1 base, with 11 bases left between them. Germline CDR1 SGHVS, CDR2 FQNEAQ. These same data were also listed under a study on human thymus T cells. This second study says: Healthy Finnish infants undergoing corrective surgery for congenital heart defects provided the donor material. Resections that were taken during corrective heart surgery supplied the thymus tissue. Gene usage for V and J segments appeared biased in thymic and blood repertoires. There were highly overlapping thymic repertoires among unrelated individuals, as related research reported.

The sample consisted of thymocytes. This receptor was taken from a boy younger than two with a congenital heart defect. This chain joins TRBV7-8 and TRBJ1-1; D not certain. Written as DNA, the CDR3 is TGTGCCAGCAGCCCGAAGGGAGGGAACACTGAAGCTTTCTTT. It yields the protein CASSPKGGNTEAFF.